These T cell receptor beta chains were read from a single sample in a study of cytomegalovirus exposure and HLA in healthy donors. Clones were sequenced by immunoSEQ multiplex PCR, and TCRdb holds only the in-frame ones, with some missing. The profile shows around 55,000 clones, 65% to 80% of them singletons. Sequenced: PBMCs. Source of these receptors: a female donor in good health and CMV-seronegative. Each CDR3 is given with its conserved first and last residue. A D gene is named only where the DNA matches it firmly. A clone size is listed for some rows: how often the clone was seen (once, few, many), or a class if it is expanded.

TRBJ2-3 | . | TRBV5-1 | . | TGCGCCAGCAGCCCGGTGGCAGATACGCAGTATTTT | CASSPVADTQYF
TRBJ2-3 | . | TRBV21-1 | once | TGTGCCAGCAGCAAAGGTGGTAGGGGCCATACGCAGTATTTT | CASSKGGRGHTQYF
TRBJ1-5 | . | TRBV9 | few | TGTGCCAGCAGCGTAGGGGCCAACGGCAATCAGCCCCAGCATTTT | CASSVGANGNQPQHF
TRBJ2-7 | . | TRBV5-1 | . | TGCGCCAGCAGCTTGAGCCCGGGTGTTGACGAGCAGTACTTC | CASSLSPGVDEQYF
TRBJ1-5 | . | TRBV5-1 | few | TGCGCCAGCAGCTTGGATCGAGCTCAGCCCCAGCATTTT | CASSLDRAQPQHF
TRBJ1-6 | . | TRBV30 | . | TGTGCCTGGGGACGGGAGGGGGGCTCACCCCTCCACTTT | CAWGREGGSPLHF
TRBJ1-2 | TRBD1 | TRBV6-6 | . | TGTGCCAGCAGTTACTCGGAGGGGGCGGGATACTATGGCTACACCTTC | CASSYSEGAGYYGYTF
TRBJ2-1 | TRBD1 | TRBV28 | . | TGTGCCAGCAGTTTGCCTACTCCCGGGACAGGGGACTACAATGAGCAGTTCTTC | CASSLPTPGTGDYNEQFF
TRBJ2-7 | . | TRBV19 | once | TGTGCCAGTAGTCCCGGAGGCGCCTACGAGCAGTACTTC | CASSPGGAYEQYF
TRBJ2-7 | . | TRBV5-8 | . | TGTGCCAGCACCCCCCCCCGGGAACTCTCCTACGAGCAGTACTTC | CASTPPRELSYEQYF
TRBJ2-3 | TRBD2 | TRBV2 | . | TGTGCCAGCAGTGAAGGTAGCGGGACTAACACAGATACGCAGTATTTT | CASSEGSGTNTDTQYF
TRBJ1-5 | . | TRBV27 | . | TGTGCCAGCAGTTTCGTCAGGGGCCGAATCTTGCCCCAGCATTTT | CASSFVRGRILPQHF
TRBJ2-3 | TRBD2 | TRBV11-1 | . | TGTGCCAGCAGCTTAGCCAGGGGACTAGCTAGCACAGATACGCAGTATTTT | CASSLARGLASTDTQYF
TRBJ2-7 | . | TRBV21-1 | . | TGTGCCAGCAGCAACGAGGCGGGTGGCGACGAGCAGTACTTC | CASSNEAGGDEQYF
TRBJ1-3 | . | TRBV4-2 | . | TGTGCCAGCAGCCAAGACCCCGGACAGCAGATCTCTGGAAACACCATATATTTT | CASSQDPGQQISGNTIYF
TRBJ1-2 | TRBD1 | TRBV5-1 | . | TGCGCCAGCAGCCAGGGGGCAGAGAACTATGGCTACACCTTC | CASSQGAENYGYTF
TRBJ2-7 | . | TRBV11-3 | once | TGTGCCAGCAGCCTTGCTGCGGCCCTCCCCGGGGAGCAGTACTTC | CASSLAAALPGEQYF
TRBJ1-1 | TRBD1 | TRBV4-2 | . | TGTGCCAGCAGCCAAGAAAGGGCAGGGGGGAACACTGAAGCTTTCTTT | CASSQERAGGNTEAFF
TRBJ2-3 | TRBD2 | TRBV9 | . | TGTGCCAGCAGCGGATCTCCTAGCGGCCCCACAGATACGCAGTATTTT | CASSGSPSGPTDTQYF
TRBJ1-3 | . | TRBV6-1 | . | TGTGCCAGCAGTGAATCTCACAGCGGTGGAAACACCATATATTTT | CASSESHSGGNTIYF
TRBJ2-1 | . | TRBV27 | . | TGTGCCAGCCAGACCGGCCCGGGCAATGAGCAGTTCTTC | CASQTGPGNEQFF
TRBJ2-7 | TRBD2 | TRBV2 | . | TGTGCCAGCATTTTTATAGCGGGAGGGCCTGTCTCCTACGAGCAGTACTTC | CASIFIAGGPVSYEQYF
TRBJ2-7 | TRBD1 | TRBV10-3 | . | TGTGCACTCGGATACAGGGGTAGCGAGCAGTACTTC | CALGYRGSEQYF
TRBJ2-7 | TRBD1 | TRBV29-1 | . | TGCAGCGTTGACCTTCAGACAGGGGCCTCCTACGAGCAGTACTTC | CSVDLQTGASYEQYF
TRBJ1-2 | . | TRBV7-9 | . | TGTGCCAGCAGCTTGGAGGGCAACCCTTTTTATGGCTACACCTTC | CASSLEGNPFYGYTF